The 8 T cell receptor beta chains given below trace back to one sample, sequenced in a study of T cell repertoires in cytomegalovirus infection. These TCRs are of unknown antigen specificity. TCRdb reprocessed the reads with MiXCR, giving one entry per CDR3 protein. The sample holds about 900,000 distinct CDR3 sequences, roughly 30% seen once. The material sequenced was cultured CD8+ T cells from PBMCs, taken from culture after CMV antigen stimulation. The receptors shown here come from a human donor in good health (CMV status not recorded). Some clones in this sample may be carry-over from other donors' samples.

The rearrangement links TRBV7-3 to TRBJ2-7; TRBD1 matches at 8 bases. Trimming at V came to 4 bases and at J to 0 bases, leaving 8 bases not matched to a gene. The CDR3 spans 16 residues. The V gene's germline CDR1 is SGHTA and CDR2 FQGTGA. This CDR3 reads CASSSTGTGDSYEQYF. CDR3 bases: TGTGCCAGCAGCTCGACCGGGACAGGAGACTCCTACGAGCAGTACTTC.

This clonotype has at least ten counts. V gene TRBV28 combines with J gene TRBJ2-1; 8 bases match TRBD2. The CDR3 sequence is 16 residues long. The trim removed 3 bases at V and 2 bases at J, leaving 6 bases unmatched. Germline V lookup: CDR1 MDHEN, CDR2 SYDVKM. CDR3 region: CASSFIAGRAYNEQFF. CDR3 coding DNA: TGTGCCAGCAGTTTCATAGCGGGGCGCGCCTACAATGAGCAGTTCTTC.

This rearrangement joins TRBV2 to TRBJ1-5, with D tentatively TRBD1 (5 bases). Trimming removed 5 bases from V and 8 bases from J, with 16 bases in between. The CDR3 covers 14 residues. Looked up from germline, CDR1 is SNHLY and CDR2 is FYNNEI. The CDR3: CASSNRDLEEPQHF. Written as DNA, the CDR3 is TGTGCCAGCAGTAACCGGGACCTGGAGGAGCCCCAGCATTTT. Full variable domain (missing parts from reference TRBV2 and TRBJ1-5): EPEVTQTPSHQVTQMGQEVILRCVPISNHLYFYWYRQILGQKVEFLVSFYNNEISEKSEIFDDQFSVERPDGSNFTLKIRSTKLEDSAMYFCASSNRDLEEPQHFGDGTRLSIL.

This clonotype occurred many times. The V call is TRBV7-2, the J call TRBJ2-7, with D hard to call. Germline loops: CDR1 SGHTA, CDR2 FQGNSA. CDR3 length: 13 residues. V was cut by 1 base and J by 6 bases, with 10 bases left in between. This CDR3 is CASSLDPGAEQYF. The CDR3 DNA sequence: TGTGCCAGCAGCTTAGACCCGGGCGCCGAGCAGTACTTC.

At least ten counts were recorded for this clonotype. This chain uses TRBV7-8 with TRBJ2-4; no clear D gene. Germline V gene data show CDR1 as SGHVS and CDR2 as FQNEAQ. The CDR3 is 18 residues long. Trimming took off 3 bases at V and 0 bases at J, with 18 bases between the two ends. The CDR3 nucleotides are TGTGCCAGCAGCTTTCCCGACAAACAAAGACTAGCCAAAAACATTCAGTACTTC. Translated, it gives CASSFPDKQRLAKNIQYF.

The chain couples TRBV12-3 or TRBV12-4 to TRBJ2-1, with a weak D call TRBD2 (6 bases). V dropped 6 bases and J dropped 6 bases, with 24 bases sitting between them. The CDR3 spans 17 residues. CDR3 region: CASRPSRGLDFGNEQFF. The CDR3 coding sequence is TGTGCCAGCAGACCCTCAAGGGGACTGGACTTTGGCAATGAGCAGTTCTTC.

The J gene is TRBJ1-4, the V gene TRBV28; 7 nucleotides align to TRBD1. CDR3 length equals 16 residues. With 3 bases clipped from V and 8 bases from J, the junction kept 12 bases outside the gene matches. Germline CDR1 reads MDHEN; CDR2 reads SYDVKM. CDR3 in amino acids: CASSFFPGTVLEKLFF. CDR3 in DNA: TGTGCCAGCAGTTTTTTTCCGGGGACAGTATTAGAAAAACTGTTTTTT.

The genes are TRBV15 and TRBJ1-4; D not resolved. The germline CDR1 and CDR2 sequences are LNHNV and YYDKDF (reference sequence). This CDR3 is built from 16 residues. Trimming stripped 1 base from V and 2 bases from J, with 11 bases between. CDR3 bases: TGTGCCACCAGCAGAGGGAGAAAGGGTACTAATGAAAAACTGTTTTTT. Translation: CATSRGRKGTNEKLFF.